Listed below are T cell receptor beta chains from one sample, sequenced in a study of blood T cell repertoires in COVID-19. Clones were read by immunoSEQ multiplex PCR, and TCRdb kept only the in-frame ones, dropping some. This table holds 150,000 to 200,000 clones, about 80% found once. Sequences were obtained from peripheral blood. These receptors were collected from a woman in her sixties or seventies with acute or convalescent COVID-19. CDR3s include the opening cysteine and the closing phenylalanine or tryptophan. A D gene is named only where the DNA matches it firmly. The listing skips clone size in some rows; elsewhere it reads once, few, many or a size class.

j_gene	v_gene	d_gene	abundance	CDR3aa	CDR3nt
TRBJ1-1	TRBV29-1	.	.	CSVEEPRGFNTEAFF	TGCAGCGTTGAAGAGCCGCGGGGGTTCAACACTGAAGCTTTCTTT
TRBJ2-1	TRBV10-3	TRBD2	.	CATRGAGGGDNEQFF	TGTGCCACCAGGGGTGCGGGAGGGGGGGACAATGAGCAGTTCTTC
TRBJ1-3	TRBV13	.	.	CASSTGSGNTIYF	TGTGCCAGCAGTACGGGATCTGGAAACACCATATATTTT
TRBJ2-7	TRBV21-1	.	.	CASSKGTFYGQGTGEQYF	TGTGCCAGCAGCAAAGGGACCTTCTACGGACAGGGAACAGGCGAGCAGTACTTC
TRBJ1-3	TRBV5-5	.	.	CASSLVTGAGNTIYF	TGTGCCAGCAGCTTGGTGACGGGTGCGGGAAACACCATATATTTT
TRBJ1-2	TRBV7-9	.	.	CASSVQGHGYTF	TGTGCCAGCAGCGTCCAGGGTCATGGCTACACCTTC
TRBJ2-5	TRBV3-1/TRBV3-2	.	.	CASSLWDNQETQYF	TGTGCCAGCAGCCTATGGGACAACCAAGAGACCCAGTACTTC
TRBJ2-1	TRBV7-3	TRBD2	.	CASSFLGLAGVEQFF	TGTGCCAGCAGCTTCCTTGGACTAGCGGGAGTCGAGCAGTTCTTC
TRBJ1-5	TRBV4-2	TRBD1	.	CASSPTGGEGQPQHF	TGTGCCAGCAGCCCGACAGGGGGCGAGGGTCAGCCCCAGCATTTT
TRBJ2-2	TRBV6-1	TRBD2	.	CASSVAGGLPGELFF	TGTGCCAGCAGTGTAGCGGGAGGGCTCCCCGGGGAGCTGTTTTTT
TRBJ1-2	TRBV19	TRBD1	.	CASRTGTGASGYTF	TGTGCCAGTAGAACCGGGACAGGGGCTTCTGGCTACACCTTC
TRBJ1-5	TRBV19	.	.	CASSAQGGNQPQHF	TGTGCCAGTAGTGCACAGGGAGGCAATCAGCCCCAGCATTTT
TRBJ1-1	TRBV2	.	.	CASSEVRVVNTEAFF	TGTGCCAGCAGTGAAGTCAGGGTGGTGAACACTGAAGCTTTCTTT
TRBJ2-1	TRBV29-1	TRBD2	few	CSVGTTYNEQFF	TGCAGCGTCGGGACTACTTACAATGAGCAGTTCTTC
TRBJ2-5	TRBV6-2/TRBV6-3	.	.	CASSYSSQGFETQYF	TGTGCCAGCAGTTACTCGAGTCAGGGGTTCGAGACCCAGTACTTC
TRBJ1-4	TRBV15	.	once	CATSRTSTTNEKLFF	TGTGCCACCAGCAGAACGAGCACAACTAATGAAAAACTGTTTTTT
TRBJ1-2	TRBV2	TRBD1	.	CASSTQGQGGYGYTF	TGTGCCAGCAGTACCCAAGGACAGGGCGGCTATGGCTACACCTTC
TRBJ2-2	TRBV29-1	.	.	CSVLTGPNTGELFF	TGCAGCGTGCTGACAGGTCCGAACACCGGGGAGCTGTTTTTT
TRBJ2-2	TRBV2	.	.	CASSAVRTNTGELFF	TGTGCCAGCAGTGCGGTCAGGACGAACACCGGGGAGCTGTTTTTT
TRBJ1-1	TRBV7-2	.	.	CASSLQGRPTEAFF	TGTGCCAGCAGCTTACAGGGTAGGCCGACTGAAGCTTTCTTT
TRBJ2-2	TRBV5-1	.	once	CASSLTGPGELFF	TGCGCCAGCAGCTTAACAGGTCCCGGGGAGCTGTTTTTT
TRBJ2-7	TRBV12-3/TRBV12-4	TRBD1	.	CASSLTGVNEQYF	TGTGCCAGCAGTTTAACAGGGGTCAACGAGCAGTACTTC
TRBJ1-4	TRBV13	.	.	CASSLSQGREKLFF	TGTGCCAGCAGCTTAAGCCAGGGCAGGGAAAAACTGTTTTTT
TRBJ2-5	TRBV7-8	.	.	CASSLDRGSQETQYF	TGTGCCAGCAGCTTAGACCGAGGGAGCCAAGAGACCCAGTACTTC
TRBJ1-2	TRBV4-1	TRBD1	.	CASSQGSRGLYGYTF	TGCGCCAGCAGCCAAGGGTCCAGGGGGCTTTATGGCTACACCTTC
TRBJ2-3	TRBV19	.	.	CASSIDRGAADTQYF	TGTGCCAGTAGTATAGATCGGGGGGCAGCAGATACGCAGTATTTT
TRBJ2-1	TRBV5-1	TRBD2	.	CASSPWLAGGEQFF	TGCGCCAGCAGCCCCTGGCTAGCGGGAGGCGAGCAGTTCTTC
TRBJ1-5	TRBV14	TRBD1	.	CASSRNDRGLGQPQHF	TGTGCCAGCAGCCGAAACGACAGGGGGCTTGGGCAGCCCCAGCATTTT
TRBJ2-2	TRBV18	TRBD2	.	CASSQTGLAGNTGELFF	TGTGCCAGCTCACAAACCGGGCTAGCGGGAAACACCGGGGAGCTGTTTTTT
TRBJ1-2	TRBV20-1	TRBD1	.	CSVWSGGGYTF	TGCAGTGTCTGGTCAGGGGGCGGCTACACCTTC
TRBJ2-2	TRBV5-1	TRBD1	few	CASSLGTGFSLGGELFF	TGCGCCAGCAGCTTGGGGACAGGCTTCTCTCTTGGCGGGGAGCTGTTTTTT
TRBJ2-1	TRBV5-3	TRBD2	.	CARSTLAGGHNEQFF	TGTGCCAGAAGCACTCTAGCGGGAGGACATAATGAGCAGTTCTTC
TRBJ1-2	TRBV28	.	.	CASSRGGRGLVSDNYGYTF	TGTGCCAGCAGTCGGGGCGGGCGGGGGCTAGTATCCGATAACTATGGCTACACCTTC
TRBJ1-1	TRBV30	TRBD1	.	CATDRDLTEAFF	TGTGCCACTGACAGGGATTTGACTGAAGCTTTCTTT
TRBJ2-2	TRBV5-4	.	.	CASSFLGGGELFF	TGTGCCAGCAGCTTTTTAGGGGGCGGGGAGCTGTTTTTT
TRBJ2-5	TRBV5-1	TRBD2	.	CASSLSSGRGETQYF	TGCGCCAGCAGCTTATCTAGCGGGAGAGGGGAGACCCAGTACTTC
TRBJ1-5	TRBV7-9	.	once	CASSLGRGSNQPQHF	TGTGCCAGCAGCTTAGGTCGGGGAAGCAATCAGCCCCAGCATTTT
TRBJ2-1	TRBV19	.	.	CASSIGFGLHNEQFF	TGTGCCAGTAGTATAGGGTTCGGACTACACAATGAGCAGTTCTTC
TRBJ2-5	TRBV25-1	.	.	CASSEEVQETQYF	TGTGCCAGCAGTGAAGAGGTACAAGAGACCCAGTACTTC
TRBJ2-1	TRBV2	TRBD2	.	CASRGGPSYNEQFF	TGTGCCAGCAGGGGAGGGCCGTCCTACAATGAGCAGTTCTTC
TRBJ2-7	TRBV28	.	.	CASRETDYEQYF	TGTGCCAGCAGAGAAACAGATTACGAGCAGTACTTC
TRBJ2-1	TRBV11-3	TRBD2	.	CASSVTSGGDEQFF	TGTGCCAGCAGCGTGACTAGCGGAGGGGATGAGCAGTTCTTC
TRBJ2-5	TRBV15	.	.	CATSRDVGRTQYF	TGTGCCACCAGCAGAGATGTCGGGAGGACCCAGTACTTC
TRBJ1-2	TRBV4-1	TRBD1	.	CASSPRQGGNYGYTF	TGCGCCAGCAGCCCCCGACAGGGGGGAAACTATGGCTACACCTTC
TRBJ2-7	TRBV3-1/TRBV3-2	TRBD2	.	CASTRVSGSYEQYF	TGTGCCAGCACCAGAGTTAGCGGGAGCTACGAGCAGTACTTC
TRBJ1-1	TRBV19	.	.	CASSISAGRETEAFF	TGTGCCAGTAGTATATCGGCGGGGAGAGAGACTGAAGCTTTCTTT
TRBJ1-2	TRBV29-1	TRBD1	.	CSVRGQGFGYGYTF	TGCAGCGTTCGGGGACAGGGTTTTGGCTATGGCTACACCTTC
TRBJ1-2	TRBV5-8	.	.	CASSYDTRGRISGYTF	TGTGCCAGCAGCTACGACACGCGGGGGAGGATTTCGGGCTACACCTTC
TRBJ2-3	TRBV24-1	TRBD1	.	CATGTGGTDTQYF	TGTGCCACTGGGACAGGGGGCACAGATACGCAGTATTTT
TRBJ2-1	TRBV2	TRBD2	.	CAFLGGLAPGNEQFF	TGTGCTTTTTTAGGAGGACTAGCGCCTGGGAATGAGCAGTTCTTC
TRBJ2-7	TRBV2	TRBD1	once	CASTKGQGLTYEQYF	TGTGCCAGCACCAAGGGACAGGGCCTAACCTACGAGCAGTACTTC
TRBJ1-5	TRBV2	TRBD1	.	CASSNRGRDQPQHF	TGTGCCAGCAGTAACAGGGGGCGAGATCAGCCCCAGCATTTT
TRBJ2-5	TRBV21-1	.	.	CASSSPHGTSGRPRETQYF	TGTGCCAGCAGCTCCCCCCATGGGACTAGCGGGAGGCCGAGGGAGACCCAGTACTTC
TRBJ1-1	TRBV5-1	.	.	CASSLAAGHTEAFF	TGCGCCAGCAGCTTGGCCGCGGGGCACACTGAAGCTTTCTTT
TRBJ2-3	TRBV9	TRBD1	few	CASSVETGDTNTQYF	TGTGCCAGCAGCGTAGAAACAGGGGACACGAATACGCAGTATTTT
TRBJ2-3	TRBV5-6	.	.	CASSAGEPGVLDTQYF	TGTGCCAGCAGCGCCGGGGAACCAGGGGTTTTAGATACGCAGTATTTT
TRBJ2-3	TRBV7-3	.	.	CASSRAGGTDTQYF	TGTGCCAGCAGTCGTGCCGGTGGCACAGATACGCAGTATTTT